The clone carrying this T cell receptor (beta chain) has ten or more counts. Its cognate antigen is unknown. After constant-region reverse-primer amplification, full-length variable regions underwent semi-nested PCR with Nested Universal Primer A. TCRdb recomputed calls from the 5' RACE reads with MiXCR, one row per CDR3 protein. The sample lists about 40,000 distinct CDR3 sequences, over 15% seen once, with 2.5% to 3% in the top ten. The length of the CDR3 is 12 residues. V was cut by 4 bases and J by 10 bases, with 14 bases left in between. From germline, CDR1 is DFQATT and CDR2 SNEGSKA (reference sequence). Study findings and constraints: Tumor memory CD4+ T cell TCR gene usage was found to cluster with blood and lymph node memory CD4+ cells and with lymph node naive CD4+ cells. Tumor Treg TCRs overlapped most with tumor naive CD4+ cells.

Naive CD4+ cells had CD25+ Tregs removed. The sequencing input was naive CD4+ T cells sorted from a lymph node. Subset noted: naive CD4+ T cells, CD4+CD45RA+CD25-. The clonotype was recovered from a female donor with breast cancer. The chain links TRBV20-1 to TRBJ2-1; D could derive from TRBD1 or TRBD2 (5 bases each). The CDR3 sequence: CSATGTFIEQFF. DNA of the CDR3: TGCAGTGCTACAGGGACCTTTATCGAGCAGTTCTTC.